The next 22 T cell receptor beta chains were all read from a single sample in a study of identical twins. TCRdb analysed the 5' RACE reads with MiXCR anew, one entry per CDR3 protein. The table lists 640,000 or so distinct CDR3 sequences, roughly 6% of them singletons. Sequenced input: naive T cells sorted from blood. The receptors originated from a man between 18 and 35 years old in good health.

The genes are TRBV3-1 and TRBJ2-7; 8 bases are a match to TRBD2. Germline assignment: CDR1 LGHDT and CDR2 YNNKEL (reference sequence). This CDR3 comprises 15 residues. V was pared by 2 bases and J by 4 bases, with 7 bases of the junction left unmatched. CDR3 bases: TGTGCCAGCAGCCAATTAAGCGGGAGCGGTTACGAGCAGTACTTC. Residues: CASSQLSGSGYEQYF.

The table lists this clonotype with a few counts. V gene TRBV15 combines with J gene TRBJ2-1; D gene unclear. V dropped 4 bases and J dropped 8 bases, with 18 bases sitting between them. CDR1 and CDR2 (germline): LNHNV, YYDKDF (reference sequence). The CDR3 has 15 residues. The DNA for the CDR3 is TGTGCCACCAGCAAACGAGGCATCGGGCTGCATGAGCAGTTCTTC. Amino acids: CATSKRGIGLHEQFF.

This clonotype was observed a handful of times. CDR3 nucleotides: TGTGCCAGCGGAAAACGCCCGGGACAGGGTTACGAGCAGTACTTC. This gives the protein CASGKRPGQGYEQYF. The rearrangement links TRBV7-6 to TRBJ2-7; TRBD1 agrees at 9 bases. V trimming: 8 bases; J trimming: 4 bases; junction bases outside the gene matches: 12. The CDR3 length is 15 residues. CDR1 SGHVS and CDR2 FNYEAQ come from the germline V gene.

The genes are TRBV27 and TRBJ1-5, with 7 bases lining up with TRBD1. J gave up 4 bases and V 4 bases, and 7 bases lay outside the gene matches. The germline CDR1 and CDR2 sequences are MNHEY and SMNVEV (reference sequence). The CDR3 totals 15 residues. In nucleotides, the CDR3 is TGTGCCAGCAGTTCCGACAGGGTCACTAATCAGCCCCAGCATTTT. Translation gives CASSSDRVTNQPQHF.

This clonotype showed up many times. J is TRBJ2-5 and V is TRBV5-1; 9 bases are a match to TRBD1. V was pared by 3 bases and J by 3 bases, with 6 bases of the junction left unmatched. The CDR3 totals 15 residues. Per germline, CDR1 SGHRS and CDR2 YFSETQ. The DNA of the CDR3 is TGCGCCAGCAGCTCGAAGTGGACAGGGGAAGAGACCCAGTACTTC. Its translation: CASSSKWTGEETQYF.

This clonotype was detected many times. CDR3 sequence (DNA): TGCGCCAGCAGCCACCGAAACAGGGATCTGAATTCACCCCTCCACTTT. Its protein product is CASSHRNRDLNSPLHF. The chain recombines TRBV4-3 with TRBJ1-6; weak D call: TRBD1 (6 bases). The V gene lost 3 bases and the J gene lost 7 bases, with 16 bases spanning the gap. This CDR3 is 16 amino acids long. Per the germline V gene, CDR1 is LGHNA and CDR2 is YSLEER.

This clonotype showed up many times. The CDR3 loop is CASSPGPGLAGVDTQYF. The CDR3 region has the DNA TGCGCCAGCAGCCCGGGACCTGGACTAGCGGGAGTAGATACGCAGTATTTT. The rearrangement joins TRBV5-1 to TRBJ2-3; 13 bases are shared with TRBD2. The CDR3 is 17 amino acids. Germline V gene lookup returns CDR1 SGHRS and CDR2 YFSETQ. V trimming: 4 bases; J trimming: 5 bases; junction bases outside the gene matches: 10. The whole variable domain, filled in from reference TRBV5-1 and TRBJ2-3, reads KAGVTQTPRYLIKTRGQQVTLSCSPISGHRSVSWYQQTPGQGLQFLFEYFSETQRNKGNFPGRFSGRQFSNSRSEMNVSTLELGDSALYLCASSPGPGLAGVDTQYFGPGTRLTVL.

The CDR3 DNA follows: TGTGCCAGTAGTATAGGCCCTGCATCAGATACGCAGTATTTT. As protein: CASSIGPASDTQYF. V and J are TRBV19 and TRBJ2-3; no clear D. In germline, CDR1 is LNHDA, CDR2 SQIVND (reference sequence). This CDR3 spans 14 amino acids. V was pared by 1 base and J by 4 bases, with 9 bases between.

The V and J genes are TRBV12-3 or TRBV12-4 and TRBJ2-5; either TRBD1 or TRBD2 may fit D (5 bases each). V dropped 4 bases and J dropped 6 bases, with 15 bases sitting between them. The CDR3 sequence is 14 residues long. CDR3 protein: CASSSMTAGKTQYF. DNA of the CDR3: TGTGCCAGCAGTTCGATGACAGCCGGGAAGACCCAGTACTTC.

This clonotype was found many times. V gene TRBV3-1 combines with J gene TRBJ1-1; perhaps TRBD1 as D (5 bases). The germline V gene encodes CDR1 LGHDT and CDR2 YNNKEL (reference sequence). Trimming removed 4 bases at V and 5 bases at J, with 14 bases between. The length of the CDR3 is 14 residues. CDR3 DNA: TGTGCCAGCAGCCCACGGGACCGAGGAACTGAAGCTTTCTTT. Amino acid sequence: CASSPRDRGTEAFF.

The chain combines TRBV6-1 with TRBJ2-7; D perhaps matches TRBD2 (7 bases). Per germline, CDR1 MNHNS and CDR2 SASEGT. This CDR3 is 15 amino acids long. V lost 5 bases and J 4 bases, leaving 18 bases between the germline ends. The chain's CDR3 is CASSLRGGSRYEQYV. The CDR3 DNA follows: TGTGCCAGCAGTCTCAGGGGAGGGTCGAGGTACGAGCAGTACGTC.

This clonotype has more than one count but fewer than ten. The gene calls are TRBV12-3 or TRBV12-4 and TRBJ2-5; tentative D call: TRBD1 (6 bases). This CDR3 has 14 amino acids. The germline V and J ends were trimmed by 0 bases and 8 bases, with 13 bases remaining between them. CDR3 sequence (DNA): TGTGCCAGCAGTTTAGCGCTGGGGGCGGGTACCCAGTACTTC. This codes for CASSLALGAGTQYF.

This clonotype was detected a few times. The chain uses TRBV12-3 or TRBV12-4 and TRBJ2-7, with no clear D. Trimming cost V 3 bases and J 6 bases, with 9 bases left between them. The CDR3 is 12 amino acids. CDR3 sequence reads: CASSFGRFEQYF. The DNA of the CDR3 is TGTGCCAGCAGTTTTGGCCGGTTCGAGCAGTACTTC.

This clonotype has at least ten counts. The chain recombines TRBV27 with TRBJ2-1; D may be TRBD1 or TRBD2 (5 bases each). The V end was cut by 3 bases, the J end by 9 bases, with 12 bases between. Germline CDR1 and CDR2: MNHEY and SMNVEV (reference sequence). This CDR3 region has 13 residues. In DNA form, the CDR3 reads TGTGCCAGCAGTTTCTCGGGGCTCGGTGAGCAGTTCTTC. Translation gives CASSFSGLGEQFF.

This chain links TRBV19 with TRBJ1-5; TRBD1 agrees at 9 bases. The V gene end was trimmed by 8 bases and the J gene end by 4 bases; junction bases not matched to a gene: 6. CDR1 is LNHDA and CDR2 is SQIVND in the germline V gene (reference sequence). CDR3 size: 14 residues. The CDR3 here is CASGGTGKNQPQHF. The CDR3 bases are TGTGCCAGTGGGGGGACAGGGAAGAATCAGCCCCAGCATTTT.

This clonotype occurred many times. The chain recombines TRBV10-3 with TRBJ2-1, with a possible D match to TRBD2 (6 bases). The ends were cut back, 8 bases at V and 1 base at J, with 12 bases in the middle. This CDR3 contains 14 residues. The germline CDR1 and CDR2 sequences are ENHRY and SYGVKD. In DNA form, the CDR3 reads TGTGCCATCGAGGGTGGGGGGTCCTACAATGAGCAGTTCTTC. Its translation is CAIEGGGSYNEQFF.

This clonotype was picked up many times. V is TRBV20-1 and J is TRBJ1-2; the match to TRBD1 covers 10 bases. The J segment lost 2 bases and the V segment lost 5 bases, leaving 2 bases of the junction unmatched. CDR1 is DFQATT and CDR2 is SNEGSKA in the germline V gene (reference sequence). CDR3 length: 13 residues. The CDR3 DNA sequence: TGCAGTGCTTCGGGACAGGGGAACTATGGCTACACCTTC. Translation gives CSASGQGNYGYTF.

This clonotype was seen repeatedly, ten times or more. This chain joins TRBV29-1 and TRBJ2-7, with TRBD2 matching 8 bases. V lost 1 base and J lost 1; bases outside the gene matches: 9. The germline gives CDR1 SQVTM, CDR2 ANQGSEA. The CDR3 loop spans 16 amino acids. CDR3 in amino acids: CSVEAGSSGTSYEQYF. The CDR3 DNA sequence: TGCAGCGTTGAAGCGGGAAGTAGCGGGACGTCCTACGAGCAGTACTTC.

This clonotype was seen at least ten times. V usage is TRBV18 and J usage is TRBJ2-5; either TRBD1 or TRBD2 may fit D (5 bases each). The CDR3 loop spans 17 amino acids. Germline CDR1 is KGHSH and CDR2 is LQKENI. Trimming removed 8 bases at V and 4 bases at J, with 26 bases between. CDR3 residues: CASHRPWTGSRGETQYF. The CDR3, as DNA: TGTGCCAGCCACCGACCCTGGACGGGGAGTAGGGGAGAGACCCAGTACTTC.

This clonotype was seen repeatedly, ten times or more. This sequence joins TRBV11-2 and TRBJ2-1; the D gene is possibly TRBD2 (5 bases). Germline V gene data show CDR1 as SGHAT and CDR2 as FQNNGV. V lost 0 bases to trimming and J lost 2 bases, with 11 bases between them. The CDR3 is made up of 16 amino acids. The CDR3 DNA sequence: TGTGCCAGCAGCTTAGAGCCGCGGGCGACCTACAATGAGCAGTTCTTC. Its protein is CASSLEPRATYNEQFF.

The CDR3 nucleotides read TGTGCCAGCAGGTTGGGGTTCAACTATGGCTACACCTTC. Its protein product is CASRLGFNYGYTF. The chain links TRBV12-3 or TRBV12-4 to TRBJ1-2; D gene uncertain. V shed 6 bases and J shed 2 bases, with 10 bases lying between them. The CDR3 covers 13 residues.

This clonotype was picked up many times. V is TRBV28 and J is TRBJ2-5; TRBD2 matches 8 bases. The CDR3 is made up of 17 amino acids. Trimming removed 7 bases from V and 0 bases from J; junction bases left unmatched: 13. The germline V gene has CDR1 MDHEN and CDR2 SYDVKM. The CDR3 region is CASTLITSGKHQETQYF. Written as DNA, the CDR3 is TGTGCCAGCACGCTTATTACTAGCGGCAAACACCAAGAGACCCAGTACTTC. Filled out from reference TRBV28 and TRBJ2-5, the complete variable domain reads DVKVTQSSRYLVKRTGEKVFLECVQDMDHENMFWYRQDPGLGLRLIYFSYDVKMKEKGDIPEGYSVSREKKERFSLILESASTNQTSMYLCASTLITSGKHQETQYFGPGTRLLVL.